The source of this T cell receptor beta chain is a study of T cell changes during pregnancy in multiple sclerosis. Libraries were prepared by immunoSEQ multiplex PCR; TCRdb keeps only in-frame clonotypes and omits some of them. The table records 43,000 or so clones, 85% to 95% of them present only once. This receptor was taken from a female donor with multiple sclerosis, enrolled in a pregnancy study. This specimen consisted of peripheral blood, obtained in the third trimester of pregnancy.

As DNA, the CDR3 is TGTGCCAGCAGCAAAAGAGGTTCTCCCTTAACGGAAAAGCAGTTCTTC. As protein: CASSKRGSPLTEKQFF. This chain joins TRBV11-3 and TRBJ2-1, with D unresolved. Trimming removed 5 bases from V and 11 bases from J, with 25 bases in between. The CDR3 extends over 16 amino acids. Germline CDR1 is SGHNT and CDR2 is YENEEA.